This entry describes one TCR beta chain. Repertoires were generated with immunoSEQ multiplex PCR, while TCRdb's copy carries only in-frame clones and drops some. There are fewer than 350,000 clones in the sample; approximately 88% occur only once, and about 1% lies in the top ten. The sample belongs to a study of blood T cell repertoires in COVID-19. Study-level background: Whether acute or convalescent, the COVID-19 samples came from the United States, Italy and Spain. PBMCs, B-cell-depleted T cells, or T cells provided the cDNA or gDNA that made up the material.

Trimming shortened V by 4 bases and J by 2 bases, and 11 bases separated the two germline ends. CDR3 length equals 13 residues. Per germline, CDR1 SQVTM and CDR2 ANQGSEA. Assignments of participants to cohorts depended upon their own reported clinical history. The chain joins TRBV29-1 to TRBJ1-1, with a weak D call TRBD1 (6 bases). Sequenced sample: PBMCs or T cells enriched from blood (not recorded which). This sequence was found in a woman aged 25 to 39 who had recovered from COVID-19. This chain's CDR3 is CSVASGVNTEAFF. The CDR3 coding sequence is TGCAGCGTTGCGTCAGGGGTAAACACTGAAGCTTTCTTT.